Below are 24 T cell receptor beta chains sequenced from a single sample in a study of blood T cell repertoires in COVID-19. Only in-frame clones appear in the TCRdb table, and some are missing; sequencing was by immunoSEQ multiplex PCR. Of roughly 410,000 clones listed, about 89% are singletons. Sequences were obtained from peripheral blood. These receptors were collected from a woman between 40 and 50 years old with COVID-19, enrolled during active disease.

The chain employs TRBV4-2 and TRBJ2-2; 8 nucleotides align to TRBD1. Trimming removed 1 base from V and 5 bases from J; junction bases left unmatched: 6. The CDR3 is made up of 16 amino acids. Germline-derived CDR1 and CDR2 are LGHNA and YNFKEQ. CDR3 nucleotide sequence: TGTGCCAGCAGCCAAGTGGGTACAGGGGGAACCGGGGAGCTGTTTTTT. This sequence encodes CASSQVGTGGTGELFF.

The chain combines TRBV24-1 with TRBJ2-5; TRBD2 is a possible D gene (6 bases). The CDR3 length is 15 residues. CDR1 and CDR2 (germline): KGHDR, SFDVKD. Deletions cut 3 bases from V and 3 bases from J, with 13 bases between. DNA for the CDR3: TGTGCCACCAGTGATCCCAGCGGGTCAAAAGAGACCCAGTACTTC. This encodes CATSDPSGSKETQYF.

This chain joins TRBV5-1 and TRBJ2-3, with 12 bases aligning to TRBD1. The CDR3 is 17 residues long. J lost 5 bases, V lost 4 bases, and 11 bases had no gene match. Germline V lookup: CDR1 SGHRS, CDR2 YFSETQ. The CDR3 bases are TGCGCCAGCAGCAAGGATGGGACAGGGGGCATTAAAGATACGCAGTATTTT. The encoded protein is CASSKDGTGGIKDTQYF.

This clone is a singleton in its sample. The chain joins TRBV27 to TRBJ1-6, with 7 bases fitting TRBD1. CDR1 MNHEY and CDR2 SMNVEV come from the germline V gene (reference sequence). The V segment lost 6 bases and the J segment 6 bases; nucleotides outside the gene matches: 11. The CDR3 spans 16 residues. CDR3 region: CASSPTGTQLNSPLHF. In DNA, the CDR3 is TGTGCCAGCAGCCCGACAGGGACCCAACTTAATTCACCCCTCCACTTT.

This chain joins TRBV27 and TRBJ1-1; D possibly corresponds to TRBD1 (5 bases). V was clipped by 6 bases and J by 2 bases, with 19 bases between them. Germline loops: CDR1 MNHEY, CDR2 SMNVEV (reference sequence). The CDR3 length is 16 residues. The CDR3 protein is CASSPSGGERNTEAFF. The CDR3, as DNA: TGTGCCAGCAGCCCCTCGGGGGGGGAGAGAAACACTGAAGCTTTCTTT.

CDR3 DNA: TGTGCCAGCAGCTTAGCCAGCGGGGGGAGCACAGATACGCAGTATTTT. Encoded protein: CASSLASGGSTDTQYF. The gene calls are TRBV11-2 and TRBJ2-3; TRBD2 agrees at 9 bases. Germline values: CDR1 SGHAT, CDR2 FQNNGV. V lost 1 base to trimming and J lost 0 bases; unmatched junction nucleotides: 2. The CDR3 sequence is 16 residues long.

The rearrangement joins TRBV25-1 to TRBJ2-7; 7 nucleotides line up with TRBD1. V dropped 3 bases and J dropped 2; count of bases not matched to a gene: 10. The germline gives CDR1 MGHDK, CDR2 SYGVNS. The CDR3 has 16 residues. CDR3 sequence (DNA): TGTGCCAGCAGTGACGAGACAGGGAAATCTGCCTACGAGCAGTACTTC. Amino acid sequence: CASSDETGKSAYEQYF.

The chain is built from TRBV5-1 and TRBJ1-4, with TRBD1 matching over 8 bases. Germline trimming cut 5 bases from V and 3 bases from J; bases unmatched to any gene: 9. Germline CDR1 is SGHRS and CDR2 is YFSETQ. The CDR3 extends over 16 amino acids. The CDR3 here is CASRIPNRGSNEKLFF. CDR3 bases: TGCGCCAGCAGAATTCCTAACAGGGGGTCTAATGAAAAACTGTTTTTT.

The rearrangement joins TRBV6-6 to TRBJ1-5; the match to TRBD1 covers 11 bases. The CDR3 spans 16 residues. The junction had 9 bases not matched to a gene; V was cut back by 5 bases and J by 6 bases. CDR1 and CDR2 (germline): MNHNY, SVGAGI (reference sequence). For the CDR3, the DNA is TGTGCCAGCAGTCCCACGGACAGGGGGCGCGGTCAGCCCCAGCATTTT. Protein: CASSPTDRGRGQPQHF.

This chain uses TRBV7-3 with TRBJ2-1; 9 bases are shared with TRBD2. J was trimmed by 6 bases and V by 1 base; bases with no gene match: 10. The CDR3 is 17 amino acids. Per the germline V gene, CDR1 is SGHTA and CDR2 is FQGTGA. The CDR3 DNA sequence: TGTGCCAGCAGCTTAAAGGTCGGCGGGAGGGCCCTCAATGAGCAGTTCTTC. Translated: CASSLKVGGRALNEQFF.

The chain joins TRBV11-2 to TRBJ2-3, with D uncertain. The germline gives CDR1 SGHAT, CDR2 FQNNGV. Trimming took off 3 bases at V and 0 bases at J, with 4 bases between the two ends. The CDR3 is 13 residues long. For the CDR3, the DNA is TGTGCCAGCAGCTTTGGCAGCACAGATACGCAGTATTTT. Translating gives CASSFGSTDTQYF. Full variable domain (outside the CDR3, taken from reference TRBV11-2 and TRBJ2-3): EAGVAQSPRYKIIEKRQSVAFWCNPISGHATLYWYQQILGQGPKLLIQFQNNGVVDDSQLPKDRFSAERLKGVDSTLKIQPAKLEDSAVYLCASSFGSTDTQYFGPGTRLTVL.

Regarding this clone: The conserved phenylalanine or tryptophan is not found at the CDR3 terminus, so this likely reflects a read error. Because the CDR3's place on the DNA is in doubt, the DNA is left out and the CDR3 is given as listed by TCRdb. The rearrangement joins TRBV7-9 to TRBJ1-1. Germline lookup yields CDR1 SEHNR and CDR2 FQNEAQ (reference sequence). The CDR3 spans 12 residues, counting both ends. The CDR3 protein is CASSPLATAVIL.

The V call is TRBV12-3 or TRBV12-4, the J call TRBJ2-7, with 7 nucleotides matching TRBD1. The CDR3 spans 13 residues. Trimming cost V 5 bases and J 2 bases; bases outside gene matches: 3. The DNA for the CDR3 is TGTGCCAGCAGTCAGACAGGGCCCTACGAGCAGTACTTC. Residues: CASSQTGPYEQYF.

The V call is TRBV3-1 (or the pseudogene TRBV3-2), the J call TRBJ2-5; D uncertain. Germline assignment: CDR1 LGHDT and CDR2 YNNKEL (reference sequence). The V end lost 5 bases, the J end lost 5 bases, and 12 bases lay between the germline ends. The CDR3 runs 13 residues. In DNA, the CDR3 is TGTGCCAGCAGCTACCTCGGGTTCGAGACCCAGTACTTC. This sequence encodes CASSYLGFETQYF.

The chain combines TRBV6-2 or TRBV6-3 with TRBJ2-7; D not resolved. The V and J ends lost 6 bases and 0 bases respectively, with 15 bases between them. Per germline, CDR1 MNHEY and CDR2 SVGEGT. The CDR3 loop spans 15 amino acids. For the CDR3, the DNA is TGTGCCAGCAGCACTACTGGCGGTAGCTCCTACGAGCAGTACTTC. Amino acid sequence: CASSTTGGSSYEQYF.

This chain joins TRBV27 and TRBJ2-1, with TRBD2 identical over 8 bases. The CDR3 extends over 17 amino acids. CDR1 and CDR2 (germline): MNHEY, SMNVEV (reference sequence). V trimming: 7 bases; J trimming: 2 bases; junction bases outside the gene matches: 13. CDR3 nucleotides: TGTGCCAGCACGCAACGAGCGGGAGAGGGGACCTACAATGAGCAGTTCTTC. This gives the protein CASTQRAGEGTYNEQFF.

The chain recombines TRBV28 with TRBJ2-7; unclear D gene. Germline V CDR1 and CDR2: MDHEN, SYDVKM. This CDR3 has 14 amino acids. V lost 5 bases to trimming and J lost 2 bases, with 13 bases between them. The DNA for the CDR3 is TGTGCCAGCAGTGTTCAGGTTCCTCCCTACGAGCAGTACTTC. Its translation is CASSVQVPPYEQYF. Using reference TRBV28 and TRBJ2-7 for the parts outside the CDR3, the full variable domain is DVKVTQSSRYLVKRTGEKVFLECVQDMDHENMFWYRQDPGLGLRLIYFSYDVKMKEKGDIPEGYSVSREKKERFSLILESASTNQTSMYLCASSVQVPPYEQYFGPGTRLTVT.

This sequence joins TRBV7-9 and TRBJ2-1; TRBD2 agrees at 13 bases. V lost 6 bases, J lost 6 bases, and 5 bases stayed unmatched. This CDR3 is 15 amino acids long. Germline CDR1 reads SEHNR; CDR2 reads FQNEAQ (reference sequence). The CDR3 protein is CASRGTSGAGNEQFF. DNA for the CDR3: TGTGCCAGCAGAGGGACTAGCGGGGCCGGCAATGAGCAGTTCTTC.

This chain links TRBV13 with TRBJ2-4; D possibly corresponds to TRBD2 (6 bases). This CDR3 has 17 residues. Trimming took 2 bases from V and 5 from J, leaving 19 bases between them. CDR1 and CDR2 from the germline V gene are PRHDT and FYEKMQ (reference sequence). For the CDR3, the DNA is TGTGCCAGCAGCTTAATGGTTTCGCGGGGACGGCAAAACATTCAGTACTTC. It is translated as CASSLMVSRGRQNIQYF.

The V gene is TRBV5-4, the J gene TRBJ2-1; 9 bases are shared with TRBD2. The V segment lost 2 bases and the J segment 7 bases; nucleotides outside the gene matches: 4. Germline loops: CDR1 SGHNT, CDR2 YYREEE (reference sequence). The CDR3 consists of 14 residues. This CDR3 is CASSFSGSGNEQFF. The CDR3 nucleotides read TGTGCCAGCAGCTTTAGCGGGAGTGGTAATGAGCAGTTCTTC.

The CDR3 loop reads CASSPESAVNTEAFF. The CDR3 coding sequence is TGTGCCAGCTCTCCGGAGAGCGCGGTGAACACTGAAGCTTTCTTT. The gene calls are TRBV7-9 and TRBJ1-1; D uncertain. Germline loops: CDR1 SEHNR, CDR2 FQNEAQ (reference sequence). Trimming took off 8 bases at V and 0 bases at J, with 16 bases between the two ends. The CDR3 totals 15 residues. Drawing the rest from reference TRBV7-9 and TRBJ1-1, the complete variable domain is DTGVSQNPRHKITKRGQNVTFRCDPISEHNRLYWYRQTLGQGPEFLTYFQNEAQLEKSRLLSDRFSAERPKGSFSTLEIQRTEQGDSAMYLCASSPESAVNTEAFFGQGTRLTVV.

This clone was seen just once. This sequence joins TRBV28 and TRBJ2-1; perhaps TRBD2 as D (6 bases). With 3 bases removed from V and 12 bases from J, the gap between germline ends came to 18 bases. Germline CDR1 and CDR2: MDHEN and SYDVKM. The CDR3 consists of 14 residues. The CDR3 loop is CASSFGSQRGRQFF. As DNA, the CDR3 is TGTGCCAGCAGTTTCGGATCTCAACGGGGGAGGCAGTTCTTC.

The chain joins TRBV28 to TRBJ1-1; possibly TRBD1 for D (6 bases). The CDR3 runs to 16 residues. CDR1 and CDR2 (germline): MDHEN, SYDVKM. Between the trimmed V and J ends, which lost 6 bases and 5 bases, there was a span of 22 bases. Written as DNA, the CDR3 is TGTGCCAGCAGCAACGTCCCGGGCTCCCAGGGGACTGAAGCTTTCTTT. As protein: CASSNVPGSQGTEAFF.

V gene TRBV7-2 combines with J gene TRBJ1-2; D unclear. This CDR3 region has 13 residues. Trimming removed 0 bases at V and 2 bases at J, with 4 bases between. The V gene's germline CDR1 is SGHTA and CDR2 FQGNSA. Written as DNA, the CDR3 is TGTGCCAGCAGCTTAGCCTCGAACTATGGCTACACCTTC. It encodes CASSLASNYGYTF. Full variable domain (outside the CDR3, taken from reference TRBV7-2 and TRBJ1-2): GAGVSQSPSNKVTEKGKDVELRCDPISGHTALYWYRQSLGQGLEFLIYFQGNSAPDKSGLPSDRFSAERTGGSVSTLTIQRTQQEDSAVYLCASSLASNYGYTFGSGTRLTVV.